This TCR beta chain was captured in a study of somatic mutations in cytotoxic T cells in rheumatoid arthritis. Repertoires were generated with immunoSEQ multiplex PCR, while TCRdb's copy carries only in-frame clones and drops some. Of roughly 16,000 clones in the sample, approximately 82% were seen once. By positive magnetic bead selection, CD4+ and CD8+ cells were isolated, and their purity was checked by flow cytometry. Study-wide points: Age-matched healthy controls and rheumatoid arthritis patients had CD8+ T-cell clonality that did not differ significantly.

For this clone: The antigen is undetermined.

Sequencing used CD8+ T cells sorted from blood. The TCR comes from a woman in her fifties or sixties with rheumatoid arthritis.

The CDR3: CASSQASRDRVSGELFF. The CDR3 DNA sequence: TGCGCCAGCAGCCAAGCAAGCCGGGACAGGGTTTCCGGGGAGCTGTTTTTT. J is TRBJ2-2 and V is TRBV4-1; 9 positions agree with TRBD1. The germline CDR1 and CDR2 sequences are MGHRA and YSYEKL. The trim removed 1 base at V and 6 bases at J, leaving 9 bases unmatched. This CDR3 is built from 17 residues.